These T cell receptor beta chains were read from a single sample in a study of blood T cell repertoires in COVID-19. TCRdb's table, derived via immunoSEQ multiplex PCR, lists solely in-frame clones and lacks some. The sample carries some 330,000 clones, roughly 87% recorded once. The sequencing input was PBMCs or T cells enriched from blood (not recorded which). The receptors shown here come from a woman between 50 and 59 years old who had recovered from COVID-19. Each CDR3 is given with its conserved first and last residue. The order of the fields is J gene, V gene, clone size, D gene, CDR3 protein, CDR3 DNA. D genes are given only for firm matches. Expanded clones are given a class, and other clones once, few, many or no size at all.

TRBJ1-1	TRBV19	-	-	CASSHFSGNTEAFF	TGTGCCAGTAGTCACTTTTCGGGGAACACTGAAGCTTTCTTT
TRBJ1-4	TRBV6-2/TRBV6-3	-	TRBD1	CASSYATGPHEKLFF	TGTGCCAGCAGTTACGCGACAGGGCCGCATGAAAAACTGTTTTTT
TRBJ2-5	TRBV7-8	-	-	CASSFRVETQYF	TGTGCCAGCAGCTTTCGAGTGGAGACCCAGTACTTC
TRBJ1-4	TRBV5-1	-	-	CASSLGRGNEKLFF	TGCGCCAGCAGCTTGGGCAGGGGTAATGAAAAACTGTTTTTT
TRBJ2-3	TRBV11-1	-	TRBD2	CASSLSGKQDTQYF	TGTGCCAGCAGCCTTAGCGGGAAGCAGGATACGCAGTATTTT
TRBJ1-2	TRBV9	-	-	CASSVEALNYGYTF	TGTGCCAGCAGCGTCGAAGCACTTAACTATGGCTACACCTTC
TRBJ2-1	TRBV5-1	-	TRBD2	CASSLGGSSYNEQFF	TGCGCCAGCAGCTTGGGCGGGAGCTCCTACAATGAGCAGTTCTTC
TRBJ1-1	TRBV18	-	-	CASSIYAQNMNTEAFF	TGTGCCAGCTCAATTTACGCTCAGAACATGAACACTGAAGCTTTCTTT
TRBJ2-7	TRBV12-3/TRBV12-4	-	-	CASSLNRVGEQYF	TGTGCCAGCAGTTTGAACAGGGTAGGCGAGCAGTACTTC
TRBJ2-3	TRBV5-1	-	-	CASSLQGKRAVDTQYF	TGCGCCAGCAGCTTGCAGGGCAAAAGGGCGGTAGATACGCAGTATTTT
TRBJ2-7	TRBV18	few	-	CASSPRGPSGDYEQYF	TGTGCCAGCTCACCCCGGGGTCCAAGTGGGGACTACGAGCAGTACTTC
TRBJ2-7	TRBV7-9	-	TRBD1	CASTLTGAYEQYF	TGTGCCAGCACCCTGACAGGGGCCTACGAGCAGTACTTC
TRBJ1-6	TRBV30	-	TRBD1	CAWSRQGDSPLHF	TGTGCCTGGAGTAGGCAGGGGGACTCACCCCTCCACTTT
TRBJ2-7	TRBV7-2	-	-	CASSLGGRGQYF	TGTGCCAGCAGCTTAGGCGGCAGAGGGCAGTACTTC
TRBJ2-2	TRBV9	-	-	CASSLGGPPGELFF	TGTGCCAGCAGCCTCGGGGGGCCTCCCGGGGAGCTGTTTTTT
TRBJ1-2	TRBV19	-	TRBD1	CASRPSAGTGAGNYGYTF	TGTGCCAGTAGGCCCTCGGCCGGGACAGGGGCCGGCAACTATGGCTACACCTTC
TRBJ1-2	TRBV19	once	TRBD1	CASSTSGTVIYGYTF	TGTGCCAGTAGTACCTCCGGGACAGTAATCTATGGCTACACCTTC
TRBJ2-3	TRBV3-1/TRBV3-2	-	TRBD1	CASSQGTDRGTQYF	TGTGCCAGCAGCCAGGGGACGGACAGGGGGACGCAGTATTTT
TRBJ1-6	TRBV13	-	-	CASSLTENANSPLHF	TGTGCCAGCAGCTTGACAGAGAACGCAAATTCACCCCTCCACTTT
TRBJ2-7	TRBV6-5	-	TRBD1	CASSSRGQGSGEQYF	TGTGCCAGCAGTTCTCGGGGACAGGGATCCGGCGAGCAGTACTTC
TRBJ1-2	TRBV7-9	-	TRBD1	CASSSPTGGYYGYTF	TGTGCCAGCAGCTCTCCAACAGGGGGCTACTATGGCTACACCTTC
TRBJ2-5	TRBV3-1/TRBV3-2	few	-	CASSHAGGKTQYF	TGTGCCAGCAGCCATGCAGGGGGGAAGACCCAGTACTTC
TRBJ1-4	TRBV9	-	-	CASSISDRSEKLFF	TGTGCCAGCAGCATATCCGACAGGTCTGAAAAACTGTTTTTT
TRBJ1-2	TRBV19	-	-	CASSPGLSYGYTF	TGTGCCAGTAGCCCAGGGCTCAGCTATGGCTACACCTTC
TRBJ2-5	TRBV7-3	once	TRBD1	CASSLGQGEGTQYF	TGTGCCAGCAGCCTTGGACAGGGAGAGGGGACCCAGTACTTC
TRBJ1-4	TRBV2	once	TRBD1	CASIGTGYEKLFF	TGTGCCAGCATCGGGACAGGGTACGAAAAACTGTTTTTT
TRBJ2-2	TRBV19	-	TRBD1	CASSTPGQANLGELFF	TGTGCCAGTAGCACGCCGGGACAGGCAAACCTCGGGGAGCTGTTTTTT
TRBJ1-5	TRBV3-1/TRBV3-2	-	-	CASSQASTGGQPQHF	TGTGCCAGCAGCCAAGCCTCGACAGGCGGGCAGCCCCAGCATTTT
TRBJ1-4	TRBV4-1	few	-	CASSQDYGGKLFF	TGCGCCAGCAGCCAAGACTACGGAGGAAAACTGTTTTTT
TRBJ1-5	TRBV7-8	-	-	CASSLSDEGQPQHF	TGTGCCAGCAGCTTATCGGACGAGGGTCAGCCCCAGCATTTT
TRBJ1-1	TRBV11-3	-	-	CASSFVQGAEAFF	TGTGCCAGCAGCTTCGTGCAAGGGGCTGAAGCTTTCTTT
TRBJ1-2	TRBV18	-	TRBD1	CASSPQGAANYGYTF	TGTGCCAGCTCACCACAGGGGGCTGCCAACTATGGCTACACCTTC
TRBJ1-2	TRBV5-4	-	-	CASSRDFSGGYTF	TGTGCCAGCAGCCGGGACTTCTCAGGAGGCTACACCTTC
TRBJ2-5	TRBV29-1	-	TRBD1	CSELTGSGETQYF	TGCAGCGAATTGACAGGGTCGGGAGAGACCCAGTACTTC
TRBJ2-3	TRBV7-9	-	TRBD2	CASSLAVTSGRGNDTQYF	TGTGCCAGCAGCTTAGCCGTTACTAGCGGGAGGGGGAACGATACGCAGTATTTT
TRBJ1-1	TRBV11-3	-	-	CASSPGSDAAFF	TGTGCCAGCAGCCCAGGGTCCGATGCGGCTTTCTTT
TRBJ1-1	TRBV15	-	-	CATAPSPGGYTEAFF	TGTGCCACCGCACCAAGTCCGGGGGGATACACTGAAGCTTTCTTT
TRBJ2-7	TRBV11-2	-	TRBD2	CASSKIAGPQTGISYEQYF	TGTGCCAGCTCCAAAATAGCGGGACCCCAAACAGGGATCTCCTACGAGCAGTACTTC
TRBJ1-1	TRBV13	-	-	CASSSGAGDTEAFF	TGTGCCAGCAGCTCGGGGGCGGGGGACACTGAAGCTTTCTTT
TRBJ2-1	TRBV7-3	-	TRBD2	CASSLSGGPYNEQFF	TGTGCCAGCAGCTTAAGCGGGGGGCCATACAATGAGCAGTTCTTC
TRBJ1-5	TRBV2	-	TRBD1	CASTGTGGNQPQHF	TGTGCCAGCACTGGGACAGGGGGCAATCAGCCCCAGCATTTT
TRBJ1-6	TRBV6-1	few	-	CASSEAASSYNSPLHF	TGTGCCAGCAGTGAAGCAGCTAGCTCCTATAATTCACCCCTCCACTTT
TRBJ1-6	TRBV7-3	-	TRBD1	CASSLTTGNSPLHF	TGTGCCAGCAGCCTTACGACAGGGAATTCACCCCTCCACTTT
TRBJ1-5	TRBV7-9	few	-	CASSPSQGPQHF	TGTGCCAGCAGCCCAAGTCAGGGGCCCCAGCATTTT
TRBJ2-5	TRBV2	-	-	CASSQGRETQYF	TGTGCCAGCAGCCAGGGTCGAGAGACCCAGTACTTC
TRBJ2-3	TRBV11-3	-	TRBD2	CASSLSSGDTDTQYF	TGTGCCAGCAGCTTGTCGAGCGGGGACACAGATACGCAGTATTTT
TRBJ2-7	TRBV2	-	-	CASSGQGPYEQYF	TGTGCCAGCAGTGGGCAGGGTCCCTACGAGCAGTACTTC
TRBJ1-5	TRBV9	-	-	CASSVAGGSGQPQHF	TGTGCCAGCAGCGTAGCTGGGGGGTCGGGACAGCCCCAGCATTTT
TRBJ1-1	TRBV4-2	-	TRBD1	CASSQTTGGRAFF	TGTGCCAGCAGCCAGACGACAGGGGGCAGGGCTTTCTTT
TRBJ2-2	TRBV5-1	once	TRBD2	CATREGRFANTGELFF	TGCGCCACTCGGGAGGGGCGCTTCGCGAACACCGGGGAGCTGTTTTTT
TRBJ2-7	TRBV5-1	-	TRBD2	CASSPSGNSYEQYF	TGCGCCAGCAGCCCTAGCGGGAACTCCTACGAGCAGTACTTC